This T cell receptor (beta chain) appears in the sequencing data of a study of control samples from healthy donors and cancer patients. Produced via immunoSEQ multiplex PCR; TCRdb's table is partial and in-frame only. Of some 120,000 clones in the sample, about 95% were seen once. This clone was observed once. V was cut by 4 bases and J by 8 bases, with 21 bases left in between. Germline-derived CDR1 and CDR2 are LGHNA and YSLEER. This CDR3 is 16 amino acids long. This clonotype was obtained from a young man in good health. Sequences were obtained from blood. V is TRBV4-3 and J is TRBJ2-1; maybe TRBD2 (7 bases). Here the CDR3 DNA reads TGCGCCAGCAGCCCTTACCGGGGGGCCGACCGCGATGAGCAGTTCTTC. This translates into CASSPYRGADRDEQFF.